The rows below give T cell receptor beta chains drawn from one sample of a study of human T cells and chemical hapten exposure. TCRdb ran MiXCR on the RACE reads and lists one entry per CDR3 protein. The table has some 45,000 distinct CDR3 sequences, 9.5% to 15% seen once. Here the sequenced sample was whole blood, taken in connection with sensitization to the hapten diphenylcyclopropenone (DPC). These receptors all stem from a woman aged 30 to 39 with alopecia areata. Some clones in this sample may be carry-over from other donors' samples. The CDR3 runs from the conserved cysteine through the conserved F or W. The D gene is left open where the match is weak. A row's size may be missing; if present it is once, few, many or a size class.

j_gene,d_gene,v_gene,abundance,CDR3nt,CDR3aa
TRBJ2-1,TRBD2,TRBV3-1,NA,TGTGCCAGCAGCCAAGACATCAGCGGGAGACGAGGTGAGCAGTTCTTC,CASSQDISGRRGEQFF
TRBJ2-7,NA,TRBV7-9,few,TGTGCCAGCAGCCCCGGAGGACTATCCTACGAGCAGTACTTC,CASSPGGLSYEQYF
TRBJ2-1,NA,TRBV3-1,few,TGTGCCAGCAGCCCTGATCAAGGGGTGGGTGAGCAGTTCTTC,CASSPDQGVGEQFF
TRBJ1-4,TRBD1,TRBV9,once,TGTGCCAGCAGCTACGCCGGGACAGAAAATGAAAAACTGTTTTTT,CASSYAGTENEKLFF
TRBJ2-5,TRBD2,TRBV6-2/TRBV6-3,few,TGTGCCAGCAGCGGGACTAGCGGCGAAAAGACCCAGTACTTC,CASSGTSGEKTQYF
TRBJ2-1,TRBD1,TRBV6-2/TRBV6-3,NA,TGTGCCAGCAACGCCGGGACAGATTACAATGAGCAGTTCTTC,CASNAGTDYNEQFF
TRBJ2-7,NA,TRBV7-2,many,TGTGCCAGCAGCTTAGGGGGCATCTCCTACGAGCAGTACTTC,CASSLGGISYEQYF
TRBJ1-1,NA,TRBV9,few,TGTGCCAGCAGCGTAGAGATTTACGCGAACACTGAAGCTTTCTTT,CASSVEIYANTEAFF
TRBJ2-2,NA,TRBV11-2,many,TGTGCCAGCAGTTCGGTCTCAGGGACCGGGGAGCTGTTTTTT,CASSSVSGTGELFF
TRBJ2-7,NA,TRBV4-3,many,TGCGCCAGCAGCCAAGATGACGGGTCCTACGAGCAGTACTTC,CASSQDDGSYEQYF
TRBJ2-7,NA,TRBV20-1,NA,TGCAGTGCTATGGACAGTTACTCCTACGAGCAGTACTTC,CSAMDSYSYEQYF
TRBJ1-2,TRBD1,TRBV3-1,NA,TGTGCCAGCAGCCCATGGACAGGGGACGGCTACACCTTC,CASSPWTGDGYTF
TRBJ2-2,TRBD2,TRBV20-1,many,TGCAGTGCTAGGACTAGCGGGAGGCCTAACACCGGGGAGCTGTTTTTT,CSARTSGRPNTGELFF
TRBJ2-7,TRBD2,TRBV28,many,TGTGCCAGCAGTCTCACTAGCGGGATCGGGTTTGAGCAGTACTTC,CASSLTSGIGFEQYF
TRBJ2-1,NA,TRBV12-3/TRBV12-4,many,TGTGCCAGCAGCCCTAGAAGGGGACAAAGAGGTGAGCAGTTCTTC,CASSPRRGQRGEQFF